The rows below give T cell receptor beta chains drawn from one sample of a study of T cells in Graves' hyperthyroidism and ophthalmopathy. From the multiplex PCR reads, TCRdb called clonotypes with MiXCR, one entry per CDR3 protein. The sample holds over 650,000 distinct CDR3 sequences, 45% seen once. Sequenced input: peripheral blood or thyroid tissue (not recorded which). Receptors originate from an adult man with Graves' disease, either hyperthyroidism or ophthalmopathy (not recorded which). Each CDR3 is given with its conserved first and last residue. D genes are given only for firm matches. Clone size appears in some rows only: once, few, many, or a class for an expanded clone.

V gene,D gene,clone size,J gene,CDR3 DNA,CDR3 protein
TRBV29-1,-,many,TRBJ1-2,TGCAGCGTTGGAGGTTGGGCAGGGAAGGATGGCTACACCTTC,CSVGGWAGKDGYTF
TRBV19,-,-,TRBJ2-7,TGTGCCAGTACCATCCACGGCGATAGCTCCTACGAGCAGTACTTC,CASTIHGDSSYEQYF
TRBV6-6,-,-,TRBJ1-2,TGTGCCAGCTGTAAAGGGCGTGATGGCTACACCTTC,CASCKGRDGYTF
TRBV20-1,TRBD2,few,TRBJ2-7,TGCAGTGCTAGCCGGGGACTAGCGGGTTCGGAGGGCTCCTACGAGCAGTACTTC,CSASRGLAGSEGSYEQYF
TRBV20-1,-,few,TRBJ2-7,TGCAGTGCTATCACTAGCCGGAGCTCCTACGAGCAGTACTTC,CSAITSRSSYEQYF
TRBV10-3,TRBD1,-,TRBJ1-3,TGTGCCATCAGCCCAGGGGGCCCAAAAGAGGGAAACACCATATATTTT,CAISPGGPKEGNTIYF
TRBV7-2,TRBD1,-,TRBJ1-2,TGTGCCAGCACCCCATTGCAGGGGGCCGACTATGGCTACACCTTC,CASTPLQGADYGYTF
TRBV10-2,TRBD1,few,TRBJ1-1,TGCGCCAGCAGTGAGTTTGCAGGGGGATCCGTGAACACTGAAGCTTTCTTT,CASSEFAGGSVNTEAFF
TRBV7-9,TRBD1,few,TRBJ1-2,TGTGCCAGCAGCCAAGGGACAGGGCCTAACTATGGCTACACCTTC,CASSQGTGPNYGYTF
TRBV29-1,-,many,TRBJ1-1,TGCAGCGTCTTTGCGGAATGGCTCACTGAAGCTTTCTTT,CSVFAEWLTEAFF
TRBV20-1,-,few,TRBJ1-2,TGCAGTGCTAGATCGACCATCAGTACCTCGAACTATGGCTACACCTTC,CSARSTISTSNYGYTF
TRBV15,TRBD1,-,TRBJ1-5,TGTGCCACCAGCAGGACAGGGGCCGGCAATCAGCCCCAGCATTTT,CATSRTGAGNQPQHF
TRBV29-1,-,few,TRBJ1-3,TGCAGCGTTGAGGCACAGGGAAACACCATATATTTT,CSVEAQGNTIYF
TRBV20-1,TRBD1,few,TRBJ1-4,TGCAGTGCTAGGTCCCGGGACAGGGTCGGTGAAAAACTGTTTTTT,CSARSRDRVGEKLFF
TRBV19,TRBD2,-,TRBJ2-7,TGTGCCAGTAACGAGTTCGGGGGGACCTACGAGCAGTACTTC,CASNEFGGTYEQYF
TRBV10-3,-,-,TRBJ1-4,TGTGCCATCAATGACGGATTTAATGAAAAACTGTTTTTT,CAINDGFNEKLFF
TRBV20-1,-,-,TRBJ2-7,TGCAGTGCTATTCAATCCCTGACAGGCGACTACGAGCAGTACTTC,CSAIQSLTGDYEQYF
TRBV15,TRBD1,-,TRBJ1-4,TGTGCCACCAGCAGTGGGGGACAGGGGGATGAAAAACTGTTTTTT,CATSSGGQGDEKLFF
TRBV5-1,TRBD1,-,TRBJ1-6,TGCGCCAGCAGCTTGTTCGGGACAGGAAATTCACCCCTCCACTTT,CASSLFGTGNSPLHF
TRBV29-1,-,-,TRBJ2-2,TGCAGCGTAAAGGGGGGAGACGGGGAGCTGTTTTTT,CSVKGGDGELFF
TRBV5-1,-,-,TRBJ2-7,TGTGCCAGCAGCTCCTTAGACCTCTCCTACGAGCAGTACTTC,CASSSLDLSYEQYF
TRBV29-1,-,-,TRBJ1-2,TGCAGCCCCCGGGACGGGCTCTATGGCTACACCTTC,CSPRDGLYGYTF
TRBV10-3,-,-,TRBJ1-1,TGTGCCATCAGTTCTACTCGGCCGCCCGGGGCTTTCTTT,CAISSTRPPGAFF
TRBV6-4,-,-,TRBJ2-7,TGTGCCCCCTCCTACGAGCAGTACTTC,CAPSYEQYF
TRBV2,-,-,TRBJ1-4,TGTGCCAGCAGTGAACTACATGGGAAACTGTTTTTT,CASSELHGKLFF
TRBV20-1,TRBD1,-,TRBJ2-5,TGCAGTGCTAGAACGCCGGGACAGAAAGAGACCCAGTACTTC,CSARTPGQKETQYF